The rows below give T cell receptor beta chains drawn from one sample of a study of shared clonotypes between healthy human individuals. The method was immunoSEQ multiplex PCR; TCRdb's version includes in-frame clones alone and lacks a portion of them. The sample includes over 100,000 clones, about 70% of them seen just once. The sample comprised memory CD8+ T cells sorted from blood. The receptors shown here come from a woman aged 30 to 39 in good health. Each CDR3 is given with its conserved first and last residue. The D gene is left open where the match is weak. Only some rows state a clone size, as once, few, many or a class for expanded clones.

d_call	v_call	clone_size	j_call	cdr3_nt	cdr3_aa
-	TRBV27	-	TRBJ2-6	TGTGCCAGCATTGGATCTGGGGCCAACGTCCTGACTTTC	CASIGSGANVLTF
TRBD1	TRBV4-1	many	TRBJ1-4	TGCGCCAGCAGCCAAGAACAGGGGTCCCCGAGTGAAAAACTGTTTTTT	CASSQEQGSPSEKLFF
-	TRBV6-1	-	TRBJ1-2	TGTGCCAGCAGTGCATCGGAAGGCTATGGCTACACCTTC	CASSASEGYGYTF
-	TRBV7-8	once	TRBJ2-3	TGTGCCAGCAGCCTGGGAGGCCGTACAGATACGCAGTATTTT	CASSLGGRTDTQYF
-	TRBV28	-	TRBJ1-5	TGTGCCAGCAGTCTGACGGGGGGGAGCCAGCCCCAGCATTTT	CASSLTGGSQPQHF
-	TRBV6-4	few	TRBJ2-1	TGTGCCAGCAGTGTTAGCTCTACCGATGAGCAGTTCTTC	CASSVSSTDEQFF
-	TRBV28	few	TRBJ2-6	TGTGCCAGCAGCTTGTTTGGGGCCAACGTCCTGACTTTC	CASSLFGANVLTF
-	TRBV2	few	TRBJ1-2	TGTGCCAGCGAAGGACAGTTCAATGGCTACACCTTC	CASEGQFNGYTF
-	TRBV7-8	once	TRBJ2-5	TGTGCCAGCAGCTTGGCTAGAGGCCAGGGGTCGATAGCGACCCAGTACTTC	CASSLARGQGSIATQYF
TRBD1	TRBV7-6	-	TRBJ1-1	TGTGCCAGCAGCAAGGGGGCGAGCACTGAAGCTTTCTTT	CASSKGASTEAFF
-	TRBV7-8	-	TRBJ1-1	TGTGCCAGCAGCCAGCGGATTCTGAGCACTGAAGCTTTCTTT	CASSQRILSTEAFF
-	TRBV19	-	TRBJ2-7	TGTGCCAGTGGGTTTGGCCTAGCTGACGAGCAGTACTTC	CASGFGLADEQYF
-	TRBV5-5	-	TRBJ2-3	TGTGCCAGCAGCTCCGCACTTTCAGGGGCAGATACGCAGTATTTT	CASSSALSGADTQYF
-	TRBV11-2	-	TRBJ2-1	TGTGCCAGCAGCTTAGGGGAAGCGGGCAGCTACAATGAGCAGTTCTTC	CASSLGEAGSYNEQFF
-	TRBV27	-	TRBJ1-2	TGTGCCAGCAGTCCAAGGGGACTCTATGGCTACACCTTC	CASSPRGLYGYTF
-	TRBV5-6	-	TRBJ2-2	TGTGCCAGCAGCCCCTACGGCGGCGCTGGGCCCGGGGAGCTGTTTTTT	CASSPYGGAGPGELFF
-	TRBV5-1	-	TRBJ2-1	TGCGCCAGCAGCTTGGTCTACAGGGTTCGCGAACCCTTGGAATACAATGAGCAGTTCTTC	CASSLVYRVREPLEYNEQFF
-	TRBV11-1	few	TRBJ2-3	TGTGCCAGCAGCTTCGGAACGGGAGTAGATACGCAGTATTTT	CASSFGTGVDTQYF
-	TRBV15	once	TRBJ2-5	TGTGCCACCAGCAGAGAGAACAGGGTATTTGAGACCCAGTACTTC	CATSRENRVFETQYF
-	TRBV29-1	-	TRBJ2-1	TGCAGCGTTGAAGAGGGCAGGGTGAGCAATGAGCAGTTCTTC	CSVEEGRVSNEQFF
-	TRBV20-1	many	TRBJ1-1	TGCAGTGCTCTGAACACTGAAGCTTTCTTT	CSALNTEAFF
-	TRBV7-2	-	TRBJ1-1	TGTGCCAGCAGCTTGGAGGCGCAGGAGGAGGCTTTCTTT	CASSLEAQEEAFF
-	TRBV28	-	TRBJ1-5	TGTGCCAGCAGACGAGAAGGGGCAGGGGTTTATCAGCCCCAGCATTTT	CASRREGAGVYQPQHF
-	TRBV6-5	-	TRBJ1-2	TGTGCCAGCAGTTACTCGAGGGGGGGCGCGGATGGCTACACCTTC	CASSYSRGGADGYTF
TRBD1	TRBV29-1	few	TRBJ2-7	TGCAGCGTCGCACAGGGGGAAGACGACGAGCAGTACTTC	CSVAQGEDDEQYF
-	TRBV6-6	-	TRBJ2-7	TGTGCCAGCAGTTACTCTGCAGGGAGCTCCTACGAGCAGTACTTC	CASSYSAGSSYEQYF
-	TRBV6-4	many	TRBJ2-3	TGTGCCAGCAGTAGCGGGAGCACAGATACGCAGTATTTT	CASSSGSTDTQYF
-	TRBV5-1	once	TRBJ2-1	TGCGCCAGCAGCTCGGATCGGAGCTCCTACAATGAGCAGTTCTTC	CASSSDRSSYNEQFF
-	TRBV4-1	-	TRBJ1-2	TGCGCCAGCAGCCAACTCCCTTTCGTCGAGGGGAACTATGGCTACACCTTC	CASSQLPFVEGNYGYTF
TRBD2	TRBV6-4	many	TRBJ2-3	TGTGCCAGCAGTGACGAAGCGGGAGACCAAGATACGCAGTATTTT	CASSDEAGDQDTQYF
TRBD2	TRBV4-2	once	TRBJ2-4	TGTGCCAGCAGCCAGATGAGCGGGAGAGGCAAAAACATTCAGTACTTC	CASSQMSGRGKNIQYF
TRBD1	TRBV5-8	-	TRBJ2-1	TGTGCCAGCAGCTCAACCGAACAGGGGATCATCTCCTACAATGAGCAGTTCTTC	CASSSTEQGIISYNEQFF
-	TRBV19	-	TRBJ2-1	TGTGCCAGTAGTTCGCAGTACAATGAGCAGTTCTTC	CASSSQYNEQFF
-	TRBV2	-	TRBJ2-7	TGTGCCAGCAGTGCAACAGGGGGGGCCTACGAGCAGTACTTC	CASSATGGAYEQYF
-	TRBV29-1	-	TRBJ2-5	TGCAGCGTTGAATTGGTGGCCGGGGAGACCCAGTACTTC	CSVELVAGETQYF
TRBD2	TRBV19	medium-sized	TRBJ2-1	TGTGCCAGTAGTTTCTCACTAGCGGGATCCTACAATGAGCAGTTCTTC	CASSFSLAGSYNEQFF
-	TRBV5-4	-	TRBJ1-1	TGTGCCAGCAGCTTGGCGGGGTTTGGAGCTTTCTTT	CASSLAGFGAFF
TRBD1	TRBV28	-	TRBJ1-2	TGTGCCAGCAGTCTCGACCACAGGGGGCACTATGGCTACACCTTC	CASSLDHRGHYGYTF
TRBD2	TRBV6-4	-	TRBJ2-2	TGTGCCAGCAGTGACGGACTAGCGGACACCGGGGAGCTGTTTTTT	CASSDGLADTGELFF
-	TRBV25-1	-	TRBJ1-4	TGTGCCAGCAGTGCAACGGGAGTGATTAATGAAAAACTGTTTTTT	CASSATGVINEKLFF
-	TRBV27	many	TRBJ2-1	TGTGCCACAAGGCTAGGTGGTTCCCGTCTCAATGAGCAGTTCTTC	CATRLGGSRLNEQFF
-	TRBV5-6	-	TRBJ2-1	TGTGCCAGCAGCTTCGGGACGAGGAATGAGCAGTTCTTC	CASSFGTRNEQFF
TRBD1	TRBV5-1	-	TRBJ1-2	TGCGCCAGCAGCTTGGCGGTCAGGGGGTACTATGGCTACACCTTC	CASSLAVRGYYGYTF
-	TRBV18	many	TRBJ1-2	TGTGCCAGCTCCGTCCAGGGAGGGTATGGCTACACCTTC	CASSVQGGYGYTF
-	TRBV6-1	-	TRBJ1-4	TGTGCCAGCAGGGAAGGAGGTGGGGGCAATGAAAAACTGTTTTTT	CASREGGGGNEKLFF
-	TRBV2	-	TRBJ2-1	TGTGCCAGCCGGGAAGCGGGTAGCTCCTACAATGAGCAGTTCTTC	CASREAGSSYNEQFF
-	TRBV5-8	-	TRBJ2-5	TGTGCCAGCAGCCCTGGTTGGGGTGGAGAGACCCAGTACTTC	CASSPGWGGETQYF
-	TRBV27	-	TRBJ2-2	TGTGCCAGCAGTTTTCACCGGACTGGGACGAACACCGGGGAGCTGTTTTTT	CASSFHRTGTNTGELFF
TRBD2	TRBV27	-	TRBJ2-1	TGTGCCAGCGTTCGGCTAGCGGGGGACAATGAGCAGTTCTTC	CASVRLAGDNEQFF
-	TRBV7-8	-	TRBJ1-5	TGTGCCAGCAGCTTACAACATTTGGGTCAGCCCCAGCATTTT	CASSLQHLGQPQHF
-	TRBV9	few	TRBJ2-1	TGTGCCAGCAGCGTAGACTCCAATGAGCAGTTCTTC	CASSVDSNEQFF
TRBD2	TRBV6-1	few	TRBJ2-1	TGTGCCAGCAGTAGGGAGGGCCACAATGAGCAGTTCTTC	CASSREGHNEQFF
-	TRBV10-2	-	TRBJ2-7	TGCGCCAGCAGTGACGGCGGACAACCCTACGAGCAGTACTTC	CASSDGGQPYEQYF
TRBD2	TRBV9	many	TRBJ2-1	TGTGCCAGCTCCCCCATGAGACTAGCGTACAATGAGCAGTTCTTC	CASSPMRLAYNEQFF
TRBD1	TRBV6-7	-	TRBJ1-3	TGTGCCAGCAGTTACCCGGGACAGGGGAGCAACACCATATATTTT	CASSYPGQGSNTIYF
-	TRBV6-5	-	TRBJ2-1	TGTGCCAGCAGTTACTCGGGGGTAGCAGGGTACAATGAGCAGTTCTTC	CASSYSGVAGYNEQFF
-	TRBV27	-	TRBJ2-6	TGTGCCAGCAGTTTATTGCCTGGGGCCAACGTCCTGACTTTC	CASSLLPGANVLTF
-	TRBV6-1	-	TRBJ2-7	TGTGCCAGCAAGGTGGGACCAACCTACGAGCAGTACTTC	CASKVGPTYEQYF